Reported below is one T cell receptor beta chain. This clone has a single count. Its binding antigen is unknown. No much larger clone is present one base from it, and per-base qualities are unavailable. This sample is drawn from a study of radiation and T cells in renal cell carcinoma (dated by TCRdb to about 2020). Looking at the study overall: Samples came from a clinical trial, in which primary renal cell carcinomas received 15 Gy stereotactic body radiation therapy followed by nephrectomy 4 weeks later. In total, approximately 53 samples underwent TCR beta sequencing: roughly 25 tumors plus 27 peripheral blood samples. In the 55 or so samples combined, 4,016,671 unique CDR3 nucleotide sequences were found, encoding roughly 2,500,000 unique CDR3 amino acid sequences.

The immunoSEQ kit was used, according to the manufacturer's recommendations, to generate TCR beta libraries from genomic DNA. To prepare the libraries, a first multiplex PCR with proprietary primers was run, followed by a second PCR that added unique barcodes, and a bead cleanup was done after each round. A kit-provided positive control reaction and a negative control reaction were included in every sample batch. The final libraries were assessed on an Agilent 4200 TapeStation D1000 ScreenTape, pooled by volume, and quantified by qPCR. Sequencing ran on an Illumina NextSeq500 with a MidOutput 150-cycle cartridge, using 156 Read1 and 15 Index1 cycles with kit custom primers. The pooled library was loaded at around 0.93 pM with around 20% PhiX control spiked in. On the authors' methods: Vendor-processed data were analyzed in R, and a clonotype was defined as all T cells sharing the same CDR3 nucleotide sequence. In the clone abundance analyses, frequencies were normalized to the 10,000 most abundant clones in each sample. Before analysis, public T cell clones were removed, and these numbered fewer than six per sample on average. An abundance difference of at least 32-fold between compartments was the criterion for calling clonotypes tumor-enriched or baseline blood-enriched. A beta-binomial differential abundance model was used to identify clonotypes that expanded or contracted between blood time points. The Baroni-Urbani and Buser coefficient was used to measure tumor-blood repertoire similarity, and groups were compared with two-tailed Wilcoxon tests in R. Sourced from immuneACCESS, this table was stored by TCRdb with only in-frame sequences that have V and J called. A share of the clones is absent; for the studies checked, an unresolved V gene accounts for under half, and the remainder has no known explanation. V and J calls and clone size are given by that table; D and trimming were obtained from the DNA. The table for this sample lists 130,000 or so clones; roughly 80% of them were counted only once. The ten top clones hold roughly 25% of the sample.

The label giving this sample's time point can be read as: baseline pretreatment blood. What the treatment or condition label conveys for this sample: 15 Gy SBRT to primary tumor, nephrectomy 4 weeks later. To follow tumor-enriched clonotypes, serial peripheral blood was collected from radiation-treated patients at baseline and at 2 weeks and 4 weeks after SBRT. Renal cell carcinoma with clear cell pathology was present in all patients. The QIAamp DNA Blood Mini Kit (Qiagen) was used to prepare genomic DNA for TCR sequencing. Samples were included in the analyses only if all quality control checks were passed. General conclusions and limits of the study: Because pretreatment tumor biopsies were not available, the baseline intratumoral presence of clonotypes could not be determined. Changes in the blood repertoire were not tracked past 4 weeks after treatment. Top tumor clonotypes rose in blood from baseline to 2 weeks post-radiation, then contracted by 4 weeks, suggesting transient expansion of tumor-resident clones. Effects of radiation dose or scheduling on the TCR repertoire could not be addressed with the single-armed trial design.

This TCR came from a woman between 45 and 60 years old with renal cell carcinoma. The specimen was blood, collected from a patient whose treatment included radiotherapy and nephrectomy.

DNA sequence: TGTGCCAGCAGACAGGGACAGGAGGTCAACGAGCAGTACTTC. Protein translation: CASRQGQEVNEQYF. The receptor chain draws on TRBV7-2 and TRBJ2-7; 8 of the junction bases match TRBD1. For this chain, trimming is 6 bases at the V end and 5 bases at the J end, and the number of junction bases without a gene match is 9. From the germline V gene, CDR1 is SGHTA and CDR2 is FQGNSA. The CDR3, from cysteine to phenylalanine, totals 14 residues. Just CDR3 DNA is preserved here, 42 bases in frame from base 1.